This TCR beta chain was documented in a study of cytomegalovirus exposure and HLA in healthy donors. Study observations and caveats: A classifier reportedly called cytomegalovirus status with high sensitivity and specificity.

The V end lost 3 bases, the J end lost 9 bases, and 6 bases lay between the germline ends. Per germline, CDR1 LNHDA and CDR2 SQIVND (reference sequence). This CDR3 spans 11 amino acids. Concerning this clone itself: Its antigen remains unknown.

Clones were sequenced by immunoSEQ multiplex PCR, and TCRdb holds only the in-frame ones, with some missing. The table includes about 120,000 clones, 90% to 97% detected once. The sequenced sample was PBMCs. This chain links TRBV19 with TRBJ2-1; no clear D gene. This clonotype was obtained from a man aged 18 to 35 in good health and CMV-seronegative. CDR3 sequence (DNA): TGTGCCAGTAGTATCGGGTCTGAGCAGTTCTTC. Its translation is CASSIGSEQFF.